These 27 T cell receptor beta chains share one sample of origin, sequenced in a study of blood T cell repertoires in COVID-19. TCRdb's copy holds only in-frame clones and misses some; the assay was immunoSEQ multiplex PCR. This repertoire shows roughly 200,000 clones, about nine tenths found once; its top ten account for 1.6%. Material: peripheral blood. The source is a man between 18 and 35 years old with active or convalescent COVID-19.

Comment on this clone: One end of the junction fails to match germline, which may point to a read error. The chain uses TRBV5-4 and TRBJ1-2; tentatively, D is TRBD1 (5 bases). CDR3 size: 14 residues. Germline CDR1 is SGHNT and CDR2 is YYREEE (reference sequence). DNA for the CDR3: TGTGCCAGCAGATTGGGGTCCAGGGTGGGCGGCTACACCTTC. Protein product: CASRLGSRVGGYTF.

The chain combines TRBV27 with TRBJ1-5; tentative D call: TRBD1 (5 bases). The germline CDR1 and CDR2 sequences are MNHEY and SMNVEV (reference sequence). With 6 bases removed from V and 4 bases from J, the gap between germline ends came to 13 bases. The CDR3 loop spans 14 amino acids. DNA for the CDR3: TGTGCCAGCAGACCGCGGGGGGGTAATCAGCCCCAGCATTTT. It translates to CASRPRGGNQPQHF.

The chain has TRBV4-2 and TRBJ2-7, with no clear D. CDR3 length: 15 residues. V gave up 0 bases and J gave up 2 bases, with 11 bases separating them. The V gene's germline CDR1 is LGHNA and CDR2 YNFKEQ. This CDR3 is CASSQEPRGAYEQYF. CDR3 DNA sequence: TGTGCCAGCAGCCAAGAACCCAGAGGAGCCTACGAGCAGTACTTC.

The V and J genes are TRBV7-2 and TRBJ2-7; 10 positions agree with TRBD1. The J segment lost 3 bases and the V segment lost 3 bases, leaving 5 bases of the junction unmatched. Germline V gene sequence: CDR1 SGHTA, CDR2 FQGNSA. This CDR3 is built from 15 residues. The CDR3 region is CASSFTDRGFYEQYF. The CDR3 DNA reads TGTGCCAGCAGCTTCACGGACAGGGGGTTCTACGAGCAGTACTTC.

The chain has TRBV5-1 and TRBJ2-3, with 7 positions matching TRBD2. The CDR3 has 16 amino acids. Germline CDR1 and CDR2: SGHRS and YFSETQ. V shed 4 bases, J shed 0 bases, and the junction held 8 bases outside the gene matches. The CDR3 is CASSQGGTPSTDTQYF. The CDR3 DNA reads as TGCGCCAGCAGCCAGGGAGGGACTCCTAGCACAGATACGCAGTATTTT.

V is TRBV7-9 and J is TRBJ1-5; tentatively, D is TRBD1 (6 bases). Trimming took 4 bases from V and 0 from J, leaving 13 bases between them. The germline CDR1 and CDR2 sequences are SEHNR and FQNEAQ (reference sequence). CDR3 size: 16 residues. The CDR3 sequence is CASSSGAGVSNQPQHF. In DNA form, the CDR3 reads TGTGCCAGCAGCTCAGGGGCCGGGGTTAGCAATCAGCCCCAGCATTTT.

This chain links TRBV13 with TRBJ2-1; D may be TRBD1 (5 bases). Trimming removed 7 bases from V and 1 base from J, with 11 bases in between. Germline CDR1 and CDR2: PRHDT and FYEKMQ (reference sequence). CDR3 size: 14 residues. The CDR3 protein is CASNGQGSYNEQFF. CDR3 sequence (DNA): TGTGCCAGCAACGGGCAGGGTTCCTACAATGAGCAGTTCTTC.

The V gene is TRBV18, the J gene TRBJ1-5; tentatively, D is TRBD1 (6 bases). The CDR3 runs to 14 residues. Germline V lookup: CDR1 KGHSH, CDR2 LQKENI. Trimming cost V 3 bases and J 3 bases, with 9 bases left between them. The CDR3: CASSPGTSNQPQHF. As DNA, the CDR3 is TGTGCCAGCTCACCCGGGACATCCAATCAGCCCCAGCATTTT. Looking up the rest from reference TRBV18 and TRBJ1-5 gives the full variable domain: NAGVMQNPRHLVRRRGQEARLRCSPMKGHSHVYWYRQLPEEGLKFMVYLQKENIIDESGMPKERFSAEFPKEGPSILRIQQVVRGDSAAYFCASSPGTSNQPQHFGDGTRLSIL.

V and J are TRBV6-2 or TRBV6-3 and TRBJ1-1; the D gene is possibly TRBD1 (6 bases). The germline CDR1 and CDR2 sequences are MNHEY and SVGEGT. V was shortened by 6 bases and J by 1 base, with 12 bases between the two germline ends. The CDR3 is made up of 14 amino acids. CDR3 residues: CASRPGQRNTEAFF. The CDR3 DNA follows: TGTGCCAGCAGGCCTGGACAGCGGAACACTGAAGCTTTCTTT.

V gene TRBV7-9 combines with J gene TRBJ2-7; TRBD2 matches 7 bases. This CDR3 is 15 amino acids long. Per the germline V gene, CDR1 is SEHNR and CDR2 is FQNEAQ (reference sequence). Losses at the gene ends were 6 bases for V and 0 bases for J; bases not matched to a gene: 8. The CDR3, as DNA: TGTGCCAGCAGTTCCCTGCGGGGGAGCTCCTACGAGCAGTACTTC. Amino acid sequence: CASSSLRGSSYEQYF.

The chain carries TRBV4-2 and TRBJ1-3; D is unresolved. Germline V gene data show CDR1 as LGHNA and CDR2 as YNFKEQ. This CDR3 comprises 15 residues. The ends were cut back, 2 bases at V and 0 bases at J, with 8 bases in the middle. The CDR3 loop is CASSQSTTSGNTIYF. DNA of the CDR3: TGTGCCAGCAGCCAATCGACAACCTCTGGAAACACCATATATTTT.

The chain recombines TRBV18 with TRBJ1-1; TRBD1 matches at 7 bases. Losses at the gene ends were 0 bases for V and 4 bases for J; bases not matched to a gene: 5. CDR1 and CDR2 (germline): KGHSH, LQKENI. This CDR3 region has 15 residues. CDR3 nucleotides: TGTGCCAGCTCACCACCGTCGGACAGGCTCACTGAAGCTTTCTTT. Translation: CASSPPSDRLTEAFF.

The chain combines TRBV20-1 with TRBJ1-1; maybe TRBD1 (6 bases). Trimming cost V 3 bases and J 4 bases, with 18 bases left between them. CDR3 length equals 15 residues. Germline loops: CDR1 DFQATT, CDR2 SNEGSKA (reference sequence). CDR3 residues: CSASRGGTGRTEAFF. As DNA, the CDR3 is TGCAGTGCTAGTCGAGGGGGTACAGGGCGCACTGAAGCTTTCTTT.

The V call is TRBV3-1 (or the pseudogene TRBV3-2), the J call TRBJ2-4, with 7 bases fitting TRBD1. Per the germline V gene, CDR1 is LGHDT and CDR2 is YNNKEL (reference sequence). V shed 4 bases, J shed 6 bases, and the junction held 6 bases outside the gene matches. CDR3 length: 14 amino acids. For the CDR3, the DNA is TGTGCCAGCAGCCCAGGACAGGCTCGAAACATTCAGTACTTC. This gives the protein CASSPGQARNIQYF.

The sample holds a few counts of this clone. V gene TRBV7-7 combines with J gene TRBJ1-3, with D uncertain. The V gene's germline CDR1 is SSHAT and CDR2 FNYEAQ (reference sequence). Trimming took off 11 bases at V and 1 base at J, with 15 bases between the two ends. This CDR3 contains 14 residues. CDR3 in amino acids: CAVTTPGSGNTIYF. CDR3 bases: TGTGCCGTCACAACTCCAGGTTCTGGAAACACCATATATTTT. Drawing the rest from reference TRBV7-7 and TRBJ1-3, the complete variable domain is GAGVSQSPRYKVTKRGQDVTLRCDPISSHATLYWYQQALGQGPEFLTYFNYEAQPDKSGLPSDRFSAERPEGSISTLTIQRTEQRDSAMYRCAVTTPGSGNTIYFGEGSWLTVV.

This sequence joins TRBV4-1 and TRBJ1-3, with 7 bases aligning to TRBD1. Germline CDR1 is MGHRA and CDR2 is YSYEKL. With 5 bases clipped from V and 0 bases from J, the junction kept 7 bases outside the gene matches. The CDR3 runs to 16 residues. The CDR3 protein is CASSAIQGTSGNTIYF. The CDR3 DNA is TGCGCCAGCAGCGCGATACAGGGGACCTCTGGAAACACCATATATTTT.

The chain is built from TRBV4-1 and TRBJ1-5; D ambiguous. The CDR3 spans 17 residues. Germline V gene lookup returns CDR1 MGHRA and CDR2 YSYEKL. Trimming took off 0 bases at V and 0 bases at J, with 12 bases between the two ends. The CDR3 DNA reads TGCGCCAGCAGCCAAGAGGTTGCAGATTATAGCAATCAGCCCCAGCATTTT. Translating gives CASSQEVADYSNQPQHF.

The chain carries TRBV30 and TRBJ2-7; 8 bases match TRBD2. Germline CDR1 is GTSNPN and CDR2 is SVGIG (reference sequence). J was trimmed by 8 bases and V by 0 bases; bases with no gene match: 6. CDR3 length: 13 residues. The CDR3 DNA is TGTGCCTGGAGTGTAGCGGGAGCTCTCAAGCAGTACTTC. It is translated as CAWSVAGALKQYF.

This clone has only one observation. The V gene is TRBV18, the J gene TRBJ2-1, with TRBD1 matching over 8 bases. V gave up 5 bases and J gave up 7 bases; unmatched junction bases: 13. The length of the CDR3 is 16 residues. The germline V gene has CDR1 KGHSH and CDR2 LQKENI. The CDR3 sequence is CASSTQTGARANEQFF. The CDR3 DNA sequence: TGTGCCAGCTCAACCCAGACAGGGGCGAGGGCTAATGAGCAGTTCTTC.

The chain links TRBV6-6 to TRBJ1-2; maybe TRBD1 (6 bases). The CDR3 is 14 residues long. Germline CDR1 MNHNY, CDR2 SVGAGI (reference sequence). V was cut by 5 bases and J by 4 bases, with 14 bases left in between. CDR3 sequence reads: CASSTGQSLYGYTF. The CDR3 DNA reads as TGTGCCAGCAGTACTGGACAGTCCCTCTATGGCTACACCTTC.

V usage is TRBV19 and J usage is TRBJ2-6, with D maybe TRBD2 (6 bases). Trimming took off 6 bases at V and 1 base at J, with 10 bases between the two ends. This CDR3 has 15 amino acids. Germline V CDR1 and CDR2: LNHDA, SQIVND (reference sequence). DNA for the CDR3: TGTGCCAGTAGGGAGGGCTCATCTGGGGCCAACGTCCTGACTTTC. This gives the protein CASREGSSGANVLTF.

V is TRBV21-1 and J is TRBJ2-3; the table calls TRBD2, which could not be checked here. TRBV21-1 is noted as a pseudogene. This CDR3 has 19 amino acids. In DNA, the CDR3 is TGTGCCAGCGGCCAATACGCACTAGCGGGTCTCTATAGCACAGATACGCAGTATTTT. Residues: CASGQYALAGLYSTDTQYF.

V is TRBV9 and J is TRBJ1-4; D ambiguous. Trimming took 4 bases from V and 7 from J, leaving 17 bases between them. Germline loops: CDR1 SGDLS, CDR2 YYNGEE. The CDR3 is made up of 15 amino acids. As DNA, the CDR3 is TGTGCCAGCAGCCAATTCGGGGATTTCGGTGAAAAACTGTTTTTT. Its protein product is CASSQFGDFGEKLFF.

The gene calls are TRBV18 and TRBJ1-5; D is uncertain. V lost 4 bases to trimming and J lost 3 bases, with 4 bases between them. The CDR3 has 12 residues. Germline CDR1 and CDR2: KGHSH and LQKENI. In DNA, the CDR3 is TGTGCCAGCTCACTTTACAATCAGCCCCAGCATTTT. Amino acids: CASSLYNQPQHF.

CDR3 coding DNA: TGTGCCAGCAGTGTGGGCCAGCAGAACACTGAAGCTTTCTTT. It codes for CASSVGQQNTEAFF. J is TRBJ1-1 and V is TRBV5-6; D call uncertain. CDR3 length: 14 amino acids. Trimming stripped 5 bases from V and 1 base from J, with 12 bases between. The germline gives CDR1 SGHDT, CDR2 YYEEEE.

The chain uses TRBV19 and TRBJ1-5; D may be TRBD1 (6 bases). Trimming cost V 5 bases and J 9 bases, with 14 bases left between them. Germline CDR1 reads LNHDA; CDR2 reads SQIVND (reference sequence). The CDR3 has 13 amino acids. CDR3 DNA: TGTGCCAGTAGTCCCTCGAGGGGGAGGCCCCAGCATTTT. Protein product: CASSPSRGRPQHF.

The chain joins TRBV2 to TRBJ1-2; TRBD1 matches 8 bases. This CDR3 is 17 amino acids long. Germline V gene lookup returns CDR1 SNHLY and CDR2 FYNNEI. The junction had 17 bases not matched to a gene; V was cut back by 7 bases and J by 4 bases. In DNA, the CDR3 is TGTGCCAGCACGCCCGGCTTGGACAGGGTTGGTGGCTATGGCTACACCTTC. It yields the protein CASTPGLDRVGGYGYTF.